The next 12 T cell receptor beta chains were all read from a single sample in a study of CD8 T cells in ankylosing spondylitis. TCRdb re-called the 5' RACE reads with MiXCR, one entry per CDR3 protein. The profile shows roughly 42,000 distinct CDR3 sequences, 2.7% of them singletons. What was sequenced was blood, either unsorted or a sorted T cell fraction (not recorded which). These receptors all come from a male donor with ankylosing spondylitis or in good health (not recorded which).

This clonotype was seen ten or more times. This chain uses TRBV10-3 with TRBJ1-5, with D maybe TRBD1 (5 bases). The CDR3 contains 14 residues. Germline CDR1 is ENHRY and CDR2 is SYGVKD. Trimming stripped 8 bases from V and 7 bases from J, with 18 bases between. The CDR3: CAIENSSRDQPQHF. As DNA, the CDR3 is TGTGCCATCGAAAATAGTAGCAGGGACCAGCCCCAGCATTTT.

This clonotype occurred many times. J is TRBJ1-3 and V is TRBV9; D is ambiguous. Germline-derived CDR1 and CDR2 are SGDLS and YYNGEE. CDR3 size: 17 residues. Trimming removed 4 bases from V and 1 base from J, with 18 bases in between. The CDR3 loop reads CASSFTPRTVSGNTIYF. CDR3 DNA: TGTGCCAGCAGCTTCACCCCGAGGACGGTGTCTGGAAACACCATATATTTT.

The V call is TRBV9, the J call TRBJ1-1; D ambiguous. The CDR3 extends over 11 amino acids. The ends were cut back, 6 bases at V and 5 bases at J, with 8 bases in the middle. The germline V gene has CDR1 SGDLS and CDR2 YYNGEE. In DNA form, the CDR3 reads TGTGCCAGCACCCCGGGAACTGAAGCTTTCTTT. It yields the protein CASTPGTEAFF.

The sample holds many counts of this clonotype. The rearrangement links TRBV9 to TRBJ1-2; 8 nucleotides line up with TRBD1. Germline CDR1 reads SGDLS; CDR2 reads YYNGEE. Trimming cost V 4 bases and J 3 bases; bases outside gene matches: 5. The CDR3 consists of 14 residues. In nucleotides, the CDR3 is TGTGCCAGCAGCCCGTCGGGACAGGACTATGGCTACACCTTC. Protein sequence: CASSPSGQDYGYTF. The complete variable domain, with remaining parts taken from reference TRBV9 and TRBJ1-2, reads DSGVTQTPKHLITATGQRVTLRCSPRSGDLSVYWYQQSLDQGLQFLIQYYNGEERAKGNILERFSAQQFPDLHSELNLSSLELGDSALYFCASSPSGQDYGYTFGSGTRLTVV.

This clonotype was observed a few times. V gene TRBV9 combines with J gene TRBJ2-2; D is unclear. The V end was cut by 0 bases, the J end by 7 bases, with 13 bases between. Germline values: CDR1 SGDLS, CDR2 YYNGEE. CDR3 length equals 15 residues. CDR3 nucleotides: TGTGCCAGCAGCGTAGATCTGCTCGGAATCGGGGAGCTGTTTTTT. Translation gives CASSVDLLGIGELFF.

This clonotype was seen ten or more times. The V call is TRBV9, the J call TRBJ2-7; 10 nucleotides match TRBD1. Germline V CDR1 and CDR2: SGDLS, YYNGEE. The CDR3 has 16 amino acids. Trimming removed 2 bases from V and 1 base from J; junction bases left unmatched: 6. As DNA, the CDR3 is TGTGCCAGCAGCGTGGGACAGGGGCCACTATCCTACGAGCAGTACTTC. It codes for CASSVGQGPLSYEQYF.

This clonotype was observed at least ten times. V gene TRBV9 combines with J gene TRBJ2-7; no clear D. Germline V gives CDR1 SGDLS, CDR2 YYNGEE. The CDR3 length is 15 residues. V gave up 0 bases and J gave up 0 bases, with 10 bases separating them. The CDR3 DNA reads as TGTGCCAGCAGCGTAGAGGGCGGAACCTCCTACGAGCAGTACTTC. Protein: CASSVEGGTSYEQYF.

In this sample, this clonotype turned up many times. The V and J genes are TRBV9 and TRBJ1-6; D gene uncertain. This CDR3 has 14 residues. V was pared by 0 bases and J by 7 bases, with 8 bases between. CDR1 SGDLS and CDR2 YYNGEE come from the germline V gene. This CDR3 reads CASSVEPENSPLHF. CDR3 in DNA: TGTGCCAGCAGCGTAGAGCCGGAGAATTCACCCCTCCACTTT.

This clonotype was found many times. CDR3 DNA: TGTGCCAGCAGCGTAGGGAGCGGAGGGGGGGTACCAATAGAGCAGTTCTTC. It yields the protein CASSVGSGGGVPIEQFF. The rearrangement links TRBV9 to TRBJ2-1; tentatively, D is TRBD2 (7 bases). The CDR3 is 17 amino acids. In germline, CDR1 is SGDLS, CDR2 YYNGEE. Trimming shortened V by 0 bases and J by 10 bases, and 23 bases separated the two germline ends.

This clonotype has only a few counts. The rearrangement links TRBV9 to TRBJ2-2, with 9 positions matching TRBD2. Germline V gives CDR1 SGDLS, CDR2 YYNGEE. After removal of 0 bases from V and 4 bases from J, the junction contained 1 base not matched to a gene. The CDR3 consists of 15 residues. The CDR3 loop reads CASSVGGRATGELFF. CDR3 DNA sequence: TGTGCCAGCAGCGTAGGCGGGAGGGCCACCGGGGAGCTGTTTTTT. The full variable domain, completed using reference TRBV9 and TRBJ2-2, is DSGVTQTPKHLITATGQRVTLRCSPRSGDLSVYWYQQSLDQGLQFLIQYYNGEERAKGNILERFSAQQFPDLHSELNLSSLELGDSALYFCASSVGGRATGELFFGEGSRLTVL.

This clonotype was counted at least ten times. The chain is built from TRBV9 and TRBJ2-7; 8 nucleotides agree with TRBD1. This CDR3 is 15 amino acids long. The J segment lost 3 bases and the V segment lost 4 bases, leaving 9 bases of the junction unmatched. CDR1 SGDLS and CDR2 YYNGEE come from the germline V gene. CDR3 coding DNA: TGTGCCAGCAGCCCACTCTTCGGACAGGGCTACGAGCAGTACTTC. It is translated as CASSPLFGQGYEQYF. The full variable domain, with the rest looked up from reference TRBV9 and TRBJ2-7, is DSGVTQTPKHLITATGQRVTLRCSPRSGDLSVYWYQQSLDQGLQFLIQYYNGEERAKGNILERFSAQQFPDLHSELNLSSLELGDSALYFCASSPLFGQGYEQYFGPGTRLTVT.

This clonotype has ten or more counts. The chain employs TRBV9 and TRBJ2-2; D not certain. This CDR3 region has 13 residues. The germline CDR1 and CDR2 sequences are SGDLS and YYNGEE. Trimming took off 6 bases at V and 6 bases at J, with 12 bases between the two ends. For the CDR3, the DNA is TGTGCCAGCACAACCACAGTACCCGGGGAGCTGTTTTTT. Translated, it gives CASTTTVPGELFF.